This T cell receptor (beta chain) originates from a study of cytomegalovirus exposure and HLA in healthy donors. Study conclusions and caveats: In a later analysis, an Asian-associated ancestry cluster reportedly showed fewer N-insertions than the roughly 700-donor mean.

V was cut by 2 bases and J by 0 bases, with 6 bases left in between. Germline V gene data show CDR1 as SGDLS and CDR2 as YYNGEE. The CDR3 is made up of 14 amino acids. As to this clone: The antigen remains unidentified.

PCR amplification relied on 60 Vbeta primers (plus 13 Jbeta primers). The protocol was immunoSEQ multiplex PCR, while the TCRdb copy is restricted to in-frame clones and leaves out a portion. The listing contains 200,000 to 250,000 clones. The sample was PBMCs. This clonotype was obtained from a girl aged 2-10 years in good health and CMV-seropositive. The chain has TRBV9 and TRBJ1-5; D remains unclear. This CDR3 is CASSVADSNQPQHF. The DNA for the CDR3 is TGTGCCAGCAGCGTGGCAGATAGCAATCAGCCCCAGCATTTT.